This TCR beta chain was captured by sequencing in a study of blood T cell repertoires in COVID-19. In the study overall: From T cells, B-cell-depleted T cells, or PBMCs came the material, which was cDNA or gDNA.

Germline CDR1 reads SGHDT; CDR2 reads YYEEEE. The CDR3 consists of 12 residues. V lost 1 base to trimming and J lost 4 bases, with 6 bases between them. Original data processing: For nucleated cells, counts were estimated from reference gene primer amplification. The method was immunoSEQ multiplex PCR; TCRdb's version includes in-frame clones alone and lacks a portion of them. V and J calls and clone size follow that table, whereas D and trimming were derived from the DNA. The table shows about 180,000 clones, with 80% to 90% occurring only once. The source material was peripheral blood. The source of this sequence is an elderly woman with COVID-19, enrolled during active disease. The J gene is TRBJ2-7, the V gene TRBV5-6; D possibly corresponds to TRBD1 (5 bases). The CDR3 DNA reads as TGTGCCAGCAGCTTGACAGGTTACGAGCAGTACTTC. As protein: CASSLTGYEQYF.